This T cell receptor beta chain emerged from a study of radiation and T cells in renal cell carcinoma. Study-wide results and limits: Irradiated tumors had higher TCR clonality than control tumors. Dominant CDR3 motifs were more common in irradiated tumors than controls.

Trimming cost V 4 bases and J 8 bases, with 14 bases left between them. Germline lookup yields CDR1 MNHEY and CDR2 SVGAGI. The CDR3 spans 13 residues. By share of the sample, this clone is medium-sized. Its antigen is not identified. Produced via immunoSEQ multiplex PCR; TCRdb's table is partial and in-frame only. Here the sample spans about 14,000 clones, approximately 50% being singletons. Treatment in this sample: treatment-naive control, cytoreductive nephrectomy. Controls included 4 female and fewer than twelve male donors, resected 2011 to 2014. The sequences come from tumor tissue, collected from a patient whose treatment was nephrectomy without radiotherapy. The TCR originated in a man aged 50 to 60 with renal cell carcinoma. V gene TRBV6-5 combines with J gene TRBJ1-2; D unresolved. The CDR3 bases are TGTGCCAGCAGTTCGTTACTAAAGCGAGGCTACACCTTC. Translating gives CASSSLLKRGYTF.